This entry lists 30 T cell receptor beta chains sequenced from one sample in a study of identical twins. TCRdb re-called the 5' RACE reads with MiXCR, one entry per CDR3 protein. The repertoire holds just under 550,000 distinct CDR3 sequences, with roughly 15% as singletons. Separately, the same data were catalogued under a study of yellow fever vaccine responses in identical twins.

The sequenced material came from CD4+ T cells sorted from blood. These receptors all stem from a woman younger than 35 in good health.

Ten or more counts support this clonotype. This chain joins TRBV12-3 or TRBV12-4 and TRBJ1-1; the D gene is possibly TRBD1 (6 bases). Trimming shortened V by 1 base and J by 5 bases, and 11 bases separated the two germline ends. This CDR3 comprises 14 residues. In DNA, the CDR3 is TGTGCCAGCAGTTTAGACAGGGAGGGGACTGAAGCTTTCTTT. Translating gives CASSLDREGTEAFF.

The sample holds a few counts of this clonotype. CDR3 protein: CATQMNTGELFF. The CDR3 DNA is TGTGCCACCCAGATGAACACCGGGGAGCTGTTTTTT. This chain uses TRBV28 with TRBJ2-2; D uncertain. The CDR3 extends over 12 amino acids. CDR1 is MDHEN, CDR2 SYDVKM, per germline. Trimming stripped 10 bases from V and 1 base from J, with 7 bases between.

This clonotype was detected a few times. The V and J genes are TRBV7-9 and TRBJ2-1, with D possibly being TRBD1 (6 bases). Germline V gives CDR1 SEHNR, CDR2 FQNEAQ (reference sequence). There are 17 residues in the CDR3. V was shortened by 4 bases and J by 6 bases, with 22 bases between the two germline ends. CDR3 DNA sequence: TGTGCCAGCAGCTCCCTCAACAGGGAAAGGCGTGGCAATGAGCAGTTCTTC. Translated: CASSSLNRERRGNEQFF.

The chain recombines TRBV20-1 with TRBJ2-1; D perhaps matches TRBD2 (6 bases). The V gene's germline CDR1 is DFQATT and CDR2 SNEGSKA (reference sequence). This CDR3 comprises 14 residues. V lost 5 bases, J lost 0 bases, and 11 bases lay in between. The chain's CDR3 is CSAPGTSSYNEQFF. The CDR3 DNA reads TGCAGTGCTCCCGGGACTTCCTCCTACAATGAGCAGTTCTTC.

The chain carries TRBV5-5 and TRBJ1-1; no firm D call. V was shortened by 1 base and J by 4 bases, with 11 bases between the two germline ends. Germline CDR1 is SGHKS and CDR2 is YYEKEE (reference sequence). CDR3 length equals 14 residues. CDR3 sequence (DNA): TGTGCCAGCAGCTTGACTAGAGGAGGCACTGAAGCTTTCTTT. This gives the protein CASSLTRGGTEAFF.

The chain joins TRBV25-1 to TRBJ2-2; TRBD1 is a possible D gene (5 bases). CDR1 is MGHDK, CDR2 SYGVNS, per germline. This CDR3 has 14 amino acids. The V gene lost 10 bases and the J gene lost 5 bases, with 17 bases spanning the gap. The CDR3, as DNA: TGTGCCACCTCGGACACACGGATGACCGGGGAGCTGTTTTTT. Encoded protein: CATSDTRMTGELFF.

This clonotype was seen only a few times. The chain recombines TRBV5-1 with TRBJ2-5; 8 positions agree with TRBD2. Germline V gene sequence: CDR1 SGHRS, CDR2 YFSETQ. With 0 bases clipped from V and 2 bases from J, the junction kept 6 bases outside the gene matches. This CDR3 region has 16 residues. This chain's CDR3 is CASSLAASGRQETQYF. DNA for the CDR3: TGCGCCAGCAGCTTGGCGGCTAGCGGGCGTCAAGAGACCCAGTACTTC.

In its sample, this clonotype was seen a few times. The chain combines TRBV6-1 with TRBJ2-2; 8 nucleotides agree with TRBD2. CDR1 and CDR2 (germline): MNHNS, SASEGT. V shed 1 base and J 6 bases; nucleotides not matched to a gene: 7. This CDR3 has 16 amino acids. CDR3 protein: CASSEVPGGPPGELFF. The CDR3 nucleotides are TGTGCCAGCAGTGAAGTCCCGGGAGGGCCCCCCGGGGAGCTGTTTTTT.

This clonotype turned up a few times. The chain joins TRBV12-3 or TRBV12-4 to TRBJ2-2; no reliable D call. V lost 6 bases, J lost 0 bases, and 8 bases lay in between. The CDR3 length is 14 residues. The CDR3: CASSWVSNTGELFF. In DNA form, the CDR3 reads TGTGCCAGCAGCTGGGTATCGAACACCGGGGAGCTGTTTTTT.

In its sample, this clonotype was seen a few times. This chain joins TRBV5-1 and TRBJ2-7; weak D call: TRBD2 (7 bases). V was shortened by 2 bases and J by 0 bases, with 21 bases between the two germline ends. CDR1 SGHRS and CDR2 YFSETQ come from the germline V gene. The CDR3 contains 18 residues. CDR3 protein: CASSFSTGGLKSSYEQYF. CDR3 nucleotide sequence: TGCGCCAGCAGCTTTTCAACGGGGGGCCTAAAGAGCTCCTACGAGCAGTACTTC.

This clonotype occurred many times. This chain uses TRBV3-1 with TRBJ2-5; TRBD2 is a possible D gene (5 bases). Per germline, CDR1 LGHDT and CDR2 YNNKEL (reference sequence). The length of the CDR3 is 12 residues. Trimming cost V 0 bases and J 6 bases, with 5 bases left between them. CDR3 amino acids: CASSQDGKTQYF. CDR3 DNA: TGTGCCAGCAGCCAAGACGGGAAGACCCAGTACTTC.

This clonotype was recorded a few times. The chain has TRBV4-1 and TRBJ2-3, with 11 bases fitting TRBD2. Germline CDR1 and CDR2: MGHRA and YSYEKL. This CDR3 has 18 amino acids. With 3 bases clipped from V and 3 bases from J, the junction kept 11 bases outside the gene matches. In nucleotides, the CDR3 is TGCGCCAGCAGCCACCAAGCTCAGACTAGCGGGGCGACAGATACGCAGTATTTT. Residues: CASSHQAQTSGATDTQYF.

There are a few counts of this clonotype. The chain joins TRBV12-3 or TRBV12-4 to TRBJ1-3, with 8 bases lining up with TRBD1. V shed 6 bases, J shed 3 bases, and the junction held 10 bases outside the gene matches. The CDR3 contains 16 residues. This chain's CDR3 is CASSRRTGTSGNTIYF. CDR3 sequence (DNA): TGTGCCAGCAGCCGCCGGACAGGGACGAGTGGAAACACCATATATTTT.

The CDR3 DNA is TGTGCCAGCAGCCACTCTAGCGTTTATACGCAGTATTTT. The encoded protein is CASSHSSVYTQYF. The rearrangement links TRBV14 to TRBJ2-3; tentative D call: TRBD2 (6 bases). The V end was cut by 3 bases, the J end by 7 bases, with 11 bases between. Germline V gene lookup returns CDR1 SGHDN and CDR2 FVKESK. This CDR3 comprises 13 residues.

This clonotype has only a few counts. The chain has TRBV28 and TRBJ1-2; 10 bases are shared with TRBD1. Germline V gives CDR1 MDHEN, CDR2 SYDVKM. J was trimmed by 4 bases and V by 4 bases; bases with no gene match: 21. The CDR3 extends over 20 amino acids. The CDR3 bases are TGTGCCAGCAGTTCCGTTCCCATCCCCGGGACAGGGGCCGGGGGCTATGGCTACACCTTC. Its translation: CASSSVPIPGTGAGGYGYTF.

This clonotype has only a few counts. The chain couples TRBV9 to TRBJ2-3; a weak D match, TRBD2 (6 bases). This CDR3 comprises 14 residues. Looked up from germline, CDR1 is SGDLS and CDR2 is YYNGEE. V gave up 6 bases and J gave up 4 bases, with 15 bases separating them. The CDR3 bases are TGTGCCAGCACCGGGCGGGGCCGCCCAGATACGCAGTATTTT. Protein product: CASTGRGRPDTQYF. Full variable domain (remainder filled in from reference TRBV9 and TRBJ2-3): DSGVTQTPKHLITATGQRVTLRCSPRSGDLSVYWYQQSLDQGLQFLIQYYNGEERAKGNILERFSAQQFPDLHSELNLSSLELGDSALYFCASTGRGRPDTQYFGPGTRLTVL.

The chain employs TRBV20-1 and TRBJ2-7, with 7 bases fitting TRBD2. CDR3 length equals 12 residues. V gave up 3 bases and J gave up 7 bases; unmatched junction bases: 6. Germline lookup yields CDR1 DFQATT and CDR2 SNEGSKA (reference sequence). The CDR3 loop is CSASQRGGEQYV. In nucleotides, the CDR3 is TGCAGTGCTAGCCAGCGGGGCGGAGAGCAGTACGTC.

This clonotype was found a few times. This sequence joins TRBV12-3 or TRBV12-4 and TRBJ1-5, with D perhaps matching TRBD1 (5 bases). The CDR3 has 14 residues. V shed 8 bases and J shed 0 bases, with 11 bases lying between them. The CDR3 sequence: CASDRVNSNQPQHF. In nucleotides, the CDR3 is TGTGCCAGCGACAGAGTAAATAGCAATCAGCCCCAGCATTTT.

The chain is built from TRBV4-1 and TRBJ1-1; D unclear. This CDR3 is 16 amino acids long. V gave up 0 bases and J gave up 5 bases, with 16 bases separating them. The germline V gene encodes CDR1 MGHRA and CDR2 YSYEKL. The CDR3 DNA reads TGCGCCAGCAGCCAAGAGGACGCTGCCCGGGAGACTGAAGCTTTCTTT. Translated, it gives CASSQEDAARETEAFF.

The V gene is TRBV20-1, the J gene TRBJ2-1; maybe TRBD2 (6 bases). The CDR3 sequence is 16 residues long. V lost 0 bases to trimming and J lost 4 bases, with 16 bases between them. The germline V gene encodes CDR1 DFQATT and CDR2 SNEGSKA (reference sequence). The CDR3 DNA reads TGCAGTGCTAGAGATGCAAGGACGGGGGAGTACAATGAGCAGTTCTTC. It codes for CSARDARTGEYNEQFF.

This rearrangement joins TRBV20-1 to TRBJ2-1, with D uncertain. Trimming took off 0 bases at V and 9 bases at J, with 6 bases between the two ends. Germline CDR1 is DFQATT and CDR2 is SNEGSKA (reference sequence). The CDR3 consists of 11 residues. The CDR3 region is CSARDQSEQFF. The DNA of the CDR3 is TGCAGTGCTAGAGATCAGAGTGAGCAGTTCTTC.

A few counts support this clonotype. V gene TRBV21-1 combines with J gene TRBJ2-3; TRBD1 is the table's D call, not checked against the DNA. TRBV21-1 is recorded as a pseudogene. The CDR3 length is 18 residues. The CDR3 sequence is CASSNRNEPKQGADTQYF. CDR3 nucleotide sequence: TGTGCCAGCAGCAACAGAAACGAACCAAAACAGGGTGCCGATACGCAGTATTTT.

In its sample, this clonotype was seen a few times. The rearrangement joins TRBV24-1 to TRBJ2-2, with TRBD1 identical over 10 bases. V gave up 9 bases and J gave up 0 bases; unmatched junction bases: 3. This CDR3 spans 15 amino acids. Germline V lookup: CDR1 KGHDR, CDR2 SFDVKD. Here the CDR3 reads CATGQGVANTGELFF. CDR3 DNA sequence: TGTGCCACCGGACAGGGGGTCGCGAACACCGGGGAGCTGTTTTTT.

The chain employs TRBV10-3 and TRBJ2-2; 12 nucleotides match TRBD2. The CDR3 length is 16 residues. From germline, CDR1 is ENHRY and CDR2 SYGVKD. The trim removed 5 bases at V and 6 bases at J, leaving 7 bases unmatched. CDR3 nucleotides: TGTGCCATCAGTAACAGACTAGCGGGAGTTTCCGGGGAGCTGTTTTTT. Amino acid sequence: CAISNRLAGVSGELFF.

This chain joins TRBV19 and TRBJ2-1, with D perhaps matching TRBD2 (6 bases). The CDR3 loop spans 15 amino acids. V was clipped by 3 bases and J by 0 bases, with 9 bases between them. The germline V gene encodes CDR1 LNHDA and CDR2 SQIVND (reference sequence). CDR3 protein: CASSIRGSSYNEQFF. CDR3 in DNA: TGTGCCAGTAGTATTCGGGGGAGCTCCTACAATGAGCAGTTCTTC.

This clonotype has just a few counts. The J gene is TRBJ2-3, the V gene TRBV6-1; the D gene could be TRBD1 or TRBD2 (5 bases each). The germline V and J ends were trimmed by 7 bases and 1 base, with 15 bases remaining between them. This CDR3 region has 15 residues. Per the germline V gene, CDR1 is MNHNS and CDR2 is SASEGT. DNA for the CDR3: TGTGCCAGCACCCAACTCGGGGCGGGCACAGATACGCAGTATTTT. Its translation: CASTQLGAGTDTQYF.

This clonotype was seen a handful of times. The chain has TRBV7-9 and TRBJ2-5; a weak D match, TRBD1 (6 bases). Germline-derived CDR1 and CDR2 are SEHNR and FQNEAQ (reference sequence). The CDR3 runs 15 residues. V dropped 5 bases and J dropped 2 bases, with 15 bases sitting between them. As DNA, the CDR3 is TGTGCCAGCAGCCAAGCAACAACAGGGCAAGAGACCCAGTACTTC. The encoded protein is CASSQATTGQETQYF.

There are a few counts of this clonotype. V is TRBV5-1 and J is TRBJ2-5, with D possibly TRBD2 on 6 matching bases. Germline lookup yields CDR1 SGHRS and CDR2 YFSETQ. V dropped 5 bases and J dropped 5 bases, with 10 bases sitting between them. The CDR3 is made up of 12 amino acids. The CDR3 loop is CASREGYETQYF. The CDR3 DNA follows: TGCGCCAGCAGGGAGGGTTACGAGACCCAGTACTTC.

The chain carries TRBV12-3 or TRBV12-4 and TRBJ2-5; D possibly corresponds to TRBD2 (6 bases). Trimming removed 6 bases from V and 4 bases from J, with 12 bases in between. The length of the CDR3 is 13 residues. This chain's CDR3 is CASRIRDSETQYF. In DNA form, the CDR3 reads TGTGCCAGCAGAATCCGGGACTCAGAGACCCAGTACTTC.

This chain connects TRBV5-1 to TRBJ2-4, with 15 bases that match TRBD2. V shed 4 bases, J shed 0 bases, and the junction held 8 bases outside the gene matches. Germline V gives CDR1 SGHRS, CDR2 YFSETQ. The CDR3 length is 19 residues. The CDR3 here is CASSPDPGLAGGAKNIQYF. CDR3 DNA: TGCGCCAGCAGCCCCGATCCGGGACTAGCGGGGGGAGCCAAAAACATTCAGTACTTC.